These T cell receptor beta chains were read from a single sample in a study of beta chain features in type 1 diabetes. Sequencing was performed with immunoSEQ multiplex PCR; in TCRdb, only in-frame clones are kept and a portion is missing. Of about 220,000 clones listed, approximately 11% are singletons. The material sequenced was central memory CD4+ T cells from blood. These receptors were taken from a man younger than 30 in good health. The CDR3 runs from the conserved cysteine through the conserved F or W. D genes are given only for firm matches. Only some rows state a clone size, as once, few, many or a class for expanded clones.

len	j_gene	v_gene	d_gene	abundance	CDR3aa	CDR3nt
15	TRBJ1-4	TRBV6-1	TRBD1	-	CASSAWTGNNEKLFF	TGTGCCAGCAGTGCTTGGACAGGCAATAATGAAAAACTGTTTTTT
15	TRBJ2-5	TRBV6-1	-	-	CASTRTIGQQETQYF	TGTGCCAGCACCAGAACCATCGGACAGCAAGAGACCCAGTACTTC
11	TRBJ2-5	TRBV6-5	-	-	CASTARETQYF	TGTGCCAGCACCGCCAGGGAGACCCAGTACTTC
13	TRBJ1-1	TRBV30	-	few	CAWTRQRNTEAFF	TGTGCCTGGACAAGACAAAGAAACACTGAAGCTTTCTTT
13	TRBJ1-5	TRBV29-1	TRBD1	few	CSAGTGSPQPQHF	TGCAGCGCTGGGACAGGGTCTCCTCAGCCCCAGCATTTT
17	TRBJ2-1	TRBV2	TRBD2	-	CASRTTWTSGSRNEQFF	TGTGCCAGCAGGACGACTTGGACTAGCGGGAGTCGTAATGAGCAGTTCTTC
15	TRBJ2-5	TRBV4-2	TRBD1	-	CASSQGTGQQETQYF	TGTGCCAGCAGCCAAGGGACAGGTCAACAAGAGACCCAGTACTTC
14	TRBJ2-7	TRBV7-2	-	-	CASSYRGGSYEQYF	TGTGCCAGCAGCTACAGAGGGGGCTCCTACGAGCAGTACTTC
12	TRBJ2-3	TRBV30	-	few	CAWSVWRNTQYF	TGTGCCTGGAGTGTCTGGCGGAATACGCAGTATTTT
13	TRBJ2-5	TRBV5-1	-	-	CATRQTPQETQYF	TGCGCCACCCGACAGACCCCCCAAGAGACCCAGTACTTC
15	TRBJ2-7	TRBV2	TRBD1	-	CASSEAGGQGAVQYF	TGTGCCAGCAGTGAAGCGGGCGGGCAGGGGGCCGTGCAGTACTTC
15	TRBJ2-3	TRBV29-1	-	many	CSLRSGHSSTDTQYF	TGCAGCCTCCGCTCGGGACATTCGAGCACAGATACGCAGTATTTT
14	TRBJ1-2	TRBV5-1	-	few	CASSREPTNYGYTF	TGCGCCAGCAGCAGAGAGCCGACTAACTATGGCTACACCTTC
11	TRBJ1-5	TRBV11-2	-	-	CASSLLGAQHF	TGTGCCAGCAGCTTACTGGGGGCTCAGCATTTT
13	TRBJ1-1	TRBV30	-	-	CAWSRGVNTEAFF	TGTGCCTGGAGTAGGGGGGTGAACACTGAAGCTTTCTTT
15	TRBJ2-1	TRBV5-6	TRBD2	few	CASSAGLAGYNEQFF	TGTGCCAGCAGCGCTGGACTAGCGGGATACAATGAGCAGTTCTTC
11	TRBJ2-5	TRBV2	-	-	CASRREETQYF	TGTGCCAGCAGGAGGGAAGAGACCCAGTACTTC
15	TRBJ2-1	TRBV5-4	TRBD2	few	CASSSGLVMSNEQFF	TGTGCCAGCAGCTCGGGACTAGTAATGAGCAATGAGCAGTTCTTC
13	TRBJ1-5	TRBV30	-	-	CAWSGGGDQPQHF	TGTGCCTGGAGTGGAGGCGGGGATCAGCCCCAGCATTTT
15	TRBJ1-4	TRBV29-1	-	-	CSARASRRWEEKLFF	TGCAGCGCTCGGGCGTCCCGCCGATGGGAAGAAAAACTGTTTTTT
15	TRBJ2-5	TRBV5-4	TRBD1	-	CASSSGQGPQETQYF	TGTGCCAGCAGCTCCGGACAGGGACCCCAAGAGACCCAGTACTTC
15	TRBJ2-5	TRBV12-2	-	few	CASRLVGGIGETQYF	TGTGCAAGTCGCTTAGTAGGTGGGATAGGAGAGACCCAGTACTTC
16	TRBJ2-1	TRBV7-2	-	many	CASSPRDSSSYNEQFF	TGTGCCAGCAGCCCTAGGGATTCGAGCTCCTACAATGAGCAGTTCTTC
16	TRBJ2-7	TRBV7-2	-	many	CASSLRVQGFGGEQYF	TGTGCCAGCAGCCTCAGGGTTCAGGGATTCGGTGGCGAGCAGTACTTC
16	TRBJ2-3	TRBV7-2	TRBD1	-	CASSRGPGQGKDTQYF	TGTGCCAGCAGTAGGGGTCCGGGACAGGGGAAAGATACGCAGTATTTT
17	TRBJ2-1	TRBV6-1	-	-	CAISESRQTTAYNEQFF	TGTGCCATCAGTGAGTCCCGGCAGACGACCGCCTACAATGAGCAGTTCTTC
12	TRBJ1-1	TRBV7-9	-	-	CASSPQFTEAFF	TGTGCCAGCAGCCCGCAGTTCACTGAAGCTTTCTTT
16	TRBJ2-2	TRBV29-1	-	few	CSVAVVGGEDTGELFF	TGCAGCGTCGCCGTAGTTGGGGGCGAGGACACCGGGGAGCTGTTTTTT
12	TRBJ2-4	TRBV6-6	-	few	CASSYGENIQYF	TGTGCCAGCAGTTATGGCGAAAACATTCAGTACTTC
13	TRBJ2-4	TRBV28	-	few	CASSSRDSNIQYF	TGTGCCAGCAGTTCCCGGGACTCAAACATTCAGTACTTC
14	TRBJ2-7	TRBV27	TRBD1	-	CASSDRGASNEQYF	TGTGCCAGTAGCGACAGGGGGGCCTCAAACGAGCAGTACTTC